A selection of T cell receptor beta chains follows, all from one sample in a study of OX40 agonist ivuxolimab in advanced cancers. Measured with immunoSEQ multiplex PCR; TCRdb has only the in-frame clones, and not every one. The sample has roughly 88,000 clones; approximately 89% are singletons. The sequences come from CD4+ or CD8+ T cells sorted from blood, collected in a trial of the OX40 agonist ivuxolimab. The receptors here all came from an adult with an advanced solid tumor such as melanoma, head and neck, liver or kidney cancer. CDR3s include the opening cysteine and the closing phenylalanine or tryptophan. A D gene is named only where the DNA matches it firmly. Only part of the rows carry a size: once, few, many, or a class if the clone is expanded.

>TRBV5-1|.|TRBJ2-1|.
CASSARVGNEQFF
TGCGCCAGCAGCGCCAGGGTGGGAAATGAGCAGTTCTTC
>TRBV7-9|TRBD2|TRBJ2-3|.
CASSLGTSGRAPDTQYF
TGTGCCAGCAGCTTAGGGACTAGCGGGAGGGCTCCAGATACGCAGTATTTT
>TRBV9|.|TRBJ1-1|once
CASSVDGGTFTEAFF
TGTGCCAGCAGCGTAGATGGGGGGACTTTCACTGAAGCTTTCTTT
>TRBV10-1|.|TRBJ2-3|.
CASSGTQRGLATQYF
TGCGCCAGCAGTGGCACTCAACGGGGGCTGGCTACGCAGTATTTT
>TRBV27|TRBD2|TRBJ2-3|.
CASSPLATSTDTQYF
TGTGCCAGCAGTCCACTAGCGACAAGCACAGATACGCAGTATTTT
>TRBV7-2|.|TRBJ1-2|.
CASTPSGGNYGYTF
TGTGCCAGCACCCCCTCGGGGGGCAACTATGGCTACACCTTC
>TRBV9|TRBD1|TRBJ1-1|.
CASSATGNRDLAEAFF
TGTGCCAGCAGCGCGACAGGGAATCGCGACCTCGCTGAAGCTTTCTTT
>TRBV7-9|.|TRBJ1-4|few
CASSLEQNYEKLFF
TGTGCCAGCAGCTTAGAACAGAATTATGAAAAACTGTTTTTT
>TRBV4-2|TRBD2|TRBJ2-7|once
CASSPEDSGRAVSYEQYF
TGTGCCAGCAGCCCCGAGGATAGCGGGAGGGCCGTATCCTACGAGCAGTACTTC
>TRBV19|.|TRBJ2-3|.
CATAQSTDTQYF
TGTGCCACAGCCCAGAGCACAGATACGCAGTATTTT
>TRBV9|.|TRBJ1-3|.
CASSVVGGTDTIYF
TGTGCCAGCAGCGTAGTAGGGGGTACGGACACCATATATTTT
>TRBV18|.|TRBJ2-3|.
CASSPSKGDPSTDTQYF
TGTGCCAGCTCACCATCTAAGGGGGATCCTAGCACAGATACGCAGTATTTT
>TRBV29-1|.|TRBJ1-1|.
CSVYILGNTEAFF
TGCAGCGTTTATATATTAGGGAACACTGAAGCTTTCTTT
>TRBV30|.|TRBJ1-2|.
CAWGAYSPVSRTGYGYTF
TGTGCCTGGGGCGCCTACAGTCCCGTAAGCCGTACGGGGTATGGCTACACCTTC
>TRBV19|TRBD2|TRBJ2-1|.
CASSNIAGGPYEQFF
TGTGCCAGTAGCAACATAGCGGGAGGGCCATATGAGCAGTTCTTC
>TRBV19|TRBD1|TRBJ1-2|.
CASSTSQQGNYGYTF
TGTGCCAGTAGTACCTCTCAACAGGGGAACTATGGCTACACCTTC
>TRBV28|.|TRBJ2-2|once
CASSLVEGAGGELFF
TGTGCCAGCAGTTTAGTGGAGGGGGCAGGCGGGGAGCTGTTTTTT
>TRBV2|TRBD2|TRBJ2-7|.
CASEGGLAGGSYEQYF
TGTGCCAGCGAGGGGGGACTAGCGGGAGGTTCCTACGAGCAGTACTTC
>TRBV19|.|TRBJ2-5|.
CASSIGGRGWETQYF
TGTGCCAGTAGTATAGGGGGCAGGGGATGGGAGACCCAGTACTTC
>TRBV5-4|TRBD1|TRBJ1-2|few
CASSSSTGRYGYTF
TGTGCCAGCAGCTCCTCGACAGGGAGATATGGCTACACCTTC
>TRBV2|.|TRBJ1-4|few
CASRRRGGNEKLFF
TGTGCCAGCAGGCGTAGGGGGGGGAATGAAAAACTGTTTTTT
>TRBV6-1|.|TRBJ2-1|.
CASSVQGVNEQFF
TGTGCCAGCAGTGTACAGGGCGTAAATGAGCAGTTCTTC
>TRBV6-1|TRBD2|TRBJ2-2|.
CASSVRLAGGPTGELFF
TGTGCCAGCAGTGTCCGACTAGCGGGAGGGCCGACCGGGGAGCTATTTTTT
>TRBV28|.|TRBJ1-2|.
CATQTNYGYTF
TGTGCCACCCAGACCAACTATGGCTACACCTTC
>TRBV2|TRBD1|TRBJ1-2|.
CASTEDRGDGYTF
TGTGCCAGCACAGAAGACAGGGGCGATGGCTACACCTTC
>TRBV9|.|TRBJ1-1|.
CASSPPAGNSEAFF
TGTGCCAGCAGCCCCCCCGCGGGTAACTCTGAAGCTTTCTTT
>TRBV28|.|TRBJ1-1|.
CASALPQGAEAFF
TGTGCCAGCGCTTTACCACAGGGCGCTGAAGCTTTCTTT
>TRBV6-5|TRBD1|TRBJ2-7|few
CASSTQGGEQYF
TGTGCCAGCAGTACACAGGGGGGCGAGCAGTACTTC
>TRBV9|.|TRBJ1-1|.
CASSVAGDLAEAFF
TGTGCCAGCAGCGTTGCAGGGGATCTTGCTGAAGCTTTCTTT
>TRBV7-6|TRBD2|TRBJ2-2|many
CASSLAGTSGSVGELFF
TGTGCCAGCAGCTTAGCCGGGACTAGCGGGAGCGTCGGGGAGCTGTTTTTT
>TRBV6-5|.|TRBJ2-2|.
CASSYYSTVRTGELFF
TGTGCCAGCAGTTACTATAGCACAGTGCGAACCGGGGAGCTGTTTTTT
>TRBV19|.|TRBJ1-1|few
CASRAGQVLNTEAFF
TGTGCCAGTAGGGCGGGGCAAGTTTTAAACACTGAAGCTTTCTTT
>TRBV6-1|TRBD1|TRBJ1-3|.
CASRSTGGNTIYF
TGTGCCAGCAGATCGACAGGGGGAAACACCATATATTTT
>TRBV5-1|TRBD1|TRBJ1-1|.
CASSPLDRGSTEAFF
TGCGCCAGCAGCCCACTGGACAGGGGTAGTACTGAAGCTTTCTTT
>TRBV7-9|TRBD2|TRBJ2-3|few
CASSLRLAGAGDTQYF
TGTGCCAGCAGCCTTAGACTAGCGGGAGCCGGCGATACGCAGTATTTT
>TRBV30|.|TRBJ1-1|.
CAWSNRGDTEAFF
TGTGCCTGGAGTAATAGGGGGGACACTGAAGCTTTCTTT
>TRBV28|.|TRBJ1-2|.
CASSRREWNGYTF
TGTGCCAGCAGTCGCAGGGAATGGAACGGCTACACCTTC
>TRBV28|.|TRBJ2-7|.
CASSFDGQRNEQYF
TGTGCCAGCAGTTTTGATGGACAGCGGAACGAGCAGTACTTC
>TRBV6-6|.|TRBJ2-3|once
CASNGASTDTQYF
TGTGCCAGCAATGGCGCTAGCACAGATACGCAGTATTTT
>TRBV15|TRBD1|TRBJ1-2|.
CATSRGQPNYGYTF
TGTGCCACCAGCAGGGGACAGCCCAACTATGGCTACACCTTC
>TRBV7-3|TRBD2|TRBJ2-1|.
CASSPAGTSGRAEQFF
TGTGCCAGCAGCCCGGCGGGGACTAGCGGGAGGGCTGAGCAGTTCTTC
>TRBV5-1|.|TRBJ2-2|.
CASSLDGRKGTGELFF
TGCGCCAGCAGCTTGGATGGGAGAAAGGGAACCGGGGAGCTGTTTTTT
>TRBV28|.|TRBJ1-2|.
CASRLGTNYGYTF
TGTGCCAGCAGACTTGGGACAAACTATGGCTACACCTTC